This section outlines one T cell receptor beta chain sequence together with its context. Its antigen is currently not known. The sample holds no much larger clone one base away, and base qualities are not on file. This sample was included in a study of T-cell memory formation after mild COVID-19 (dated by TCRdb to the early 2020s). At the level of the whole study: Most TCR sequence clusters were specific to one of the two donors. T-cell clones expanding and contracting after mild COVID-19 in two donors were tracked by longitudinal TCRalpha and TCRbeta repertoire sequencing. Two young, previously healthy adult volunteers made up the cohort, one male and one female. Results and caveats for the whole study, not just this receptor: Only a couple of mild cases were covered by the study, and larger cohorts that include severe cases with pre-infection samples were considered necessary. Clones that contracted from day 15 to 85 showed balanced CD4/CD8 phenotypes, whereas a second wave of clones that expanded from day 15 to 37 leaned towards CD4+. Whether the second-wave clones peaking on day 37 were SARS-CoV-2 specific was not confirmed. Some responding clones were detected in pre-infection memory, which suggested that pre-existing cross-reactive memory T cells had joined the SARS-CoV-2 response. Contracting CD4+ clones turned up mainly in the CM and EM memory subsets, whereas EMRA was where CD8+ clones were enriched.

The sequencing machine was an Illumina NovaSeq 6000. cDNA libraries for TCRalpha and TCRbeta were prepared by 5'RACE using constant-segment primers, with sample barcodes and unique molecular identifiers added. RNA was extracted from every sample with Trizol reagent. The libraries were amplified in two PCR steps, and the second step added a second sample barcode and Illumina TruSeq adapters. Sequencing of libraries was performed on an Illumina NovaSeq with 2 x 150 bp paired-end reads. The authors' pipeline ran thus. Reads were demultiplexed and collapsed into UMI-guided consensus sequences with migec v1.2.7. With mixcr v2.1.11, UMI consensuses were aligned to TRA and TRB V and J templates and assembled into clonotypes. A clonotype was counted as expanded or contracted only when both edgeR and NoisET called the clonotype significant, with the noise models trained on biological replicates. edgeR calls used a false discovery rate-adjusted p below 0.01 and a log2 fold-change threshold of 1. As an exploratory analysis of dynamics, max-normalized trajectories of the 1000 most abundant clonotypes were examined by PCA with hierarchical clustering. The CD4 or CD8 phenotype of responding clones was assigned using the separately sequenced CD4+ and CD8+ repertoires. TCRdb reran the public reads through fastp at Q25 and MiXCR, keeping productive beta chains. Entries that share a CDR3 protein sequence are merged under the most common genes and DNA. The V and J calls come from TCRdb's annotation, not from the publication. For this sample the table gives 580,000 or so distinct CDR3 sequences, of which roughly 17% were detected only once. The ten largest clones capture roughly 8.2% of the sample.

CDR1 and CDR2 are read off the germline V gene as SGHAT and FQNNGV. Including the terminal cysteine and phenylalanine, the CDR3 comprises 16 residues. The sequence is cut down to CDR3 DNA, 48 bases in frame from base 1. After removal of 5 bases from V and 3 bases from J, the junction retains 5 bases not matched to a gene. Ficoll-Paque density gradient centrifugation was used to isolate PBMCs. This sequence originates from an adult woman who had mild COVID-19 (a few samples of this study predate the infection). The sample titles of this study are shuffled in the database, so cell type and time point are left out; the donor was told from shared clones. The sample consisted of PBMCs or a T cell subset sorted from them (not recorded which). The V and J genes are TRBV11-2 and TRBJ2-2, with TRBD2 matching 11 junction bases. This receptor has the CDR3 CASSVSGGAYTGELFF. The sequence in DNA is TGTGCCAGCAGCGTTAGCGGGGGGGCCTACACCGGGGAGCTGTTTTTT.